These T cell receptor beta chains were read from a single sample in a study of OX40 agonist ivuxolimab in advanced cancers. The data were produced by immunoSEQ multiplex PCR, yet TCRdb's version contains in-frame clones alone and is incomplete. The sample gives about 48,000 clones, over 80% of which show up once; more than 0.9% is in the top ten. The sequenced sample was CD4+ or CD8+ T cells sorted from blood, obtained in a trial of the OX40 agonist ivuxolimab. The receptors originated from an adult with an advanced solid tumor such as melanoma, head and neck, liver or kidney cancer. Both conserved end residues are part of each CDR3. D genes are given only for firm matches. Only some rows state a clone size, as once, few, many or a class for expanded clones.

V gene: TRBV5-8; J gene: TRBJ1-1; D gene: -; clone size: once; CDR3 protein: CASRGRARMNTEAFF; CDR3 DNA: TGTGCCAGCAGGGGGAGGGCCCGCATGAACACTGAAGCTTTCTTT
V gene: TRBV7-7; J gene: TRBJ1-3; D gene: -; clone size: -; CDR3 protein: CASSPLDSSISGNTIYF; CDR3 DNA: TGTGCTAGCAGCCCCTTGGACAGTTCTATCTCTGGAAACACCATATATTTT
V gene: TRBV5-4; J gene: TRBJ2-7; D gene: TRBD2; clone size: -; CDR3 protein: CASSQERRGGISEQYF; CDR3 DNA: TGTGCCAGCAGCCAAGAACGGCGGGGGGGCATTTCCGAGCAGTACTTC
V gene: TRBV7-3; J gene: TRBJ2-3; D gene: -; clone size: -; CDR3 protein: CASSQALGVASTDTQYF; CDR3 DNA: TGCGCCAGCAGCCAAGCATTGGGAGTAGCGAGCACAGATACGCAGTATTTT
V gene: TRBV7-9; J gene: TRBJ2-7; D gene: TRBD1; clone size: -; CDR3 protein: CASSDRTGGPFYEQYF; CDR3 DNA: TGTGCCAGCAGCGATCGGACAGGGGGGCCCTTTTACGAGCAGTACTTC
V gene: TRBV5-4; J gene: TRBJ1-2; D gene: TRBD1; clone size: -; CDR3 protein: CASSFGTDFKANYGYTF; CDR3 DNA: TGTGCCAGCAGCTTCGGGACAGACTTTAAAGCTAACTATGGCTACACCTTC
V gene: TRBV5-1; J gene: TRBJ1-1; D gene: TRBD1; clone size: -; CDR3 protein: CASSLFGQGTTEAFF; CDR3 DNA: TGCGCCAGCAGCTTGTTTGGACAGGGGACGACTGAAGCTTTCTTT
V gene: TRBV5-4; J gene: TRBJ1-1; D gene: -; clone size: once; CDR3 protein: CASTRDLANTEAFF; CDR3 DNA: TGTGCCAGCACCCGAGATTTGGCGAACACTGAAGCTTTCTTT
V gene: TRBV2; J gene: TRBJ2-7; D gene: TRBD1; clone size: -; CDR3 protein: CASSVGTAYEQYF; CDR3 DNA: TGTGCCAGCAGTGTAGGGACAGCCTACGAGCAGTACTTC
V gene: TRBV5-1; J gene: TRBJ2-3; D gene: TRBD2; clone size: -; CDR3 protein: CASSLTSGGGTDTQYF; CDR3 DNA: TGCGCCAGCAGCTTGACTAGCGGGGGGGGCACAGATACGCAGTATTTT
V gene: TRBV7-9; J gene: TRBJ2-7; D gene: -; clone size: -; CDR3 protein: CASSPRDKSYEQYF; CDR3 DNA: TGTGCCAGCAGCCCCCGGGACAAGTCCTACGAGCAGTACTTC
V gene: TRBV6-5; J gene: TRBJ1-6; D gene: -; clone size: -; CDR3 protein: CATRRANSPLHF; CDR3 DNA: TGTGCCACCAGGAGGGCAAATTCACCCCTCCACTTT
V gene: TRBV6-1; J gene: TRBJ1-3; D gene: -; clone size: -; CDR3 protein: CASSVMARYYSGNTIYF; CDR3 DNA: TGTGCCAGCAGTGTAATGGCCAGGTACTACTCTGGAAACACCATATATTTT
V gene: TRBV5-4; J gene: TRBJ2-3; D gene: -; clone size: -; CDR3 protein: CASSFQGSTDTQYF; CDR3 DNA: TGTGCCAGCAGCTTCCAAGGCTCCACAGATACGCAGTATTTT
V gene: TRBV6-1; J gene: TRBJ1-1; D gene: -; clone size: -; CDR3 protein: CASTREEAFF; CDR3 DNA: TGTGCCAGCACCCGGGAGGAAGCTTTCTTT
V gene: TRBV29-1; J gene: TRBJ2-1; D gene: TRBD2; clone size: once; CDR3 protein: CSVDLLGLANEQFF; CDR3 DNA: TGCAGCGTTGATCTTTTGGGACTAGCGAATGAGCAGTTCTTC
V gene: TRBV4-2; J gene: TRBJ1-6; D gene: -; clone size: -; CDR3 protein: CASSHTGPRGSYSPLHF; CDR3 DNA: TGTGCCAGCAGCCATACGGGGCCTCGGGGCAGTTATTCACCCCTCCACTTT
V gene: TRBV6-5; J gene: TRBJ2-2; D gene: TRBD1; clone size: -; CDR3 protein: CASSTTGLTGELFF; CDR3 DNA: TGTGCCAGCAGCACGACAGGGCTCACCGGGGAGCTGTTTTTT
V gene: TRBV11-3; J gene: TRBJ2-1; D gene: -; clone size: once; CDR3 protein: CASSFGTYNEQFF; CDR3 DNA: TGTGCCAGCAGCTTTGGGACTTACAATGAGCAGTTCTTC
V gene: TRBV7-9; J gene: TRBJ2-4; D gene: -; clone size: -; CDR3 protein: CASSPPWQHKNIQYF; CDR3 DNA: TGTGCCAGCAGCCCCCCGTGGCAGCACAAAAACATTCAGTACTTC
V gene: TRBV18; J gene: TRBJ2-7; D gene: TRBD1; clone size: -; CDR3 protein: CASSLGQDGIYEQYF; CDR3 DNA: TGTGCCAGCTCACTTGGACAGGATGGAATCTACGAGCAGTACTTC
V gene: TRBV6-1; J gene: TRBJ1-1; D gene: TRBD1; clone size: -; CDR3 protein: CASTGTVNTEAFF; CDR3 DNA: TGTGCCAGCACCGGGACAGTGAACACTGAAGCTTTCTTT
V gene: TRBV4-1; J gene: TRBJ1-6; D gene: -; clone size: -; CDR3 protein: CASSQSDSLNSPLHF; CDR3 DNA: TGCGCCAGCAGCCAGTCGGACAGCCTAAATTCACCCCTCCACTTT
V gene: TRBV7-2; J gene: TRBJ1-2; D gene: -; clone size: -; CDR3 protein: CASSTGQRYGYTF; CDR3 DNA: TGTGCCAGCAGCACAGGGCAGCGCTATGGCTACACCTTC
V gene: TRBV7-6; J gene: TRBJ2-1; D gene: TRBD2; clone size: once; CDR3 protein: CASSSTSSLAGGYNEQFF; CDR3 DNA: TGTGCCAGCAGCTCCACCTCTTCTCTAGCGGGGGGCTACAATGAGCAGTTCTTC
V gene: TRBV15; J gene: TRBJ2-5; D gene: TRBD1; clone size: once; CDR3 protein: CATSRGTGGTETQYF; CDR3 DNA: TGTGCCACCAGCAGAGGGACAGGGGGAACGGAGACCCAGTACTTC
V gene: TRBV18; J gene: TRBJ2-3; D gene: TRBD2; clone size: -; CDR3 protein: CASSPGLAEDTQYF; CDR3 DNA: TGTGCCAGCTCACCTGGACTAGCGGAAGATACGCAGTATTTT
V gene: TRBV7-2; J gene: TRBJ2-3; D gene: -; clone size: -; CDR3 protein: CASSFTQGPPQYF; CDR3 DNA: TGTGCCAGCAGCTTCACACAGGGTCCTCCGCAGTATTTT
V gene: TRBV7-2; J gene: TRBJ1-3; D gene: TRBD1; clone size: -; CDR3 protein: CASSHGQGVLRNTIYF; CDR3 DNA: TGTGCCAGCAGCCACGGACAGGGGGTGCTTAGGAACACCATATATTTT
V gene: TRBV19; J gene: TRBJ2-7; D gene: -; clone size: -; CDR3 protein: CASSGQVLYEQYF; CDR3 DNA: TGTGCCAGCTCGGGACAAGTCCTTTACGAGCAGTACTTC
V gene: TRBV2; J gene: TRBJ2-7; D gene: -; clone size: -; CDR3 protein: CASGRDKSSYEQYF; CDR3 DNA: TGTGCCAGTGGACGGGACAAGAGCTCCTACGAGCAGTACTTC
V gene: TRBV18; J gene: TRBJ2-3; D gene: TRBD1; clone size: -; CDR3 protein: CASSPNRGSTDTQYF; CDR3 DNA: TGTGCCAGCTCACCAAACAGGGGGAGCACAGATACGCAGTATTTT
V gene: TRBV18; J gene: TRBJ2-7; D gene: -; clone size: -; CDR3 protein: CASSPPDIRLPYF; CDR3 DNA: TGTGCCAGCTCACCACCGGATATCAGGTTGCCGTACTTC
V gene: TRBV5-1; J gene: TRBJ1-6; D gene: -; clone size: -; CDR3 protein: CASSLVGGDSPLHF; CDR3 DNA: TGCGCCAGCAGCTTGGTAGGAGGTGATTCACCCCTCCACTTT